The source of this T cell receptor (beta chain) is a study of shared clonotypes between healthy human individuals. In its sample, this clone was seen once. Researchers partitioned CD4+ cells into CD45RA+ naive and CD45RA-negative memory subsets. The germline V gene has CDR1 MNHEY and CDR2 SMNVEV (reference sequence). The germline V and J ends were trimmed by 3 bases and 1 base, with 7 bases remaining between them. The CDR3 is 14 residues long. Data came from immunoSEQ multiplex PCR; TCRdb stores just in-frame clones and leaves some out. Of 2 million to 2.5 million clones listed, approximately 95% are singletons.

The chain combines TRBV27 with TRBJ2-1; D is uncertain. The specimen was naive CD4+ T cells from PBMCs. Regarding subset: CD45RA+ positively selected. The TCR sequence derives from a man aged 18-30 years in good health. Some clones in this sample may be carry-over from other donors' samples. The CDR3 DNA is TGTGCCAGCAGTTTTACGGGTTCCTACAATGAGCAGTTCTTC. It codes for CASSFTGSYNEQFF.